Presented here are 3 T cell receptor beta chains from one specimen sequenced in a study of vaccination and CD4 T cells after COVID-19. For these TCRs, the target antigens are not known. Specified treatment: approximately 11-day PBMC culture with coronavirus spike peptide pools or control peptides (ViraFEST assay). Cultured CD4+ T cell DNA was sequenced using the Oncomine TCR Beta short-read assay. TCRdb re-called the PCR reads through MiXCR, storing one row per CDR3 protein. Of some 15,000 distinct CDR3 sequences listed, around half are singletons. Source material: CD4+ T cells from blood, cultured in vitro. These receptors all come from a human donor who had recovered from COVID-19.

In DNA, the CDR3 is TGCAGTGCTCGGACAGAAGAGACCCAGTACTTC. Translated: CSARTEETQYF. V and J are TRBV20-1 and TRBJ2-5; D perhaps matches TRBD1 (6 bases). Trimming shortened V by 5 bases and J by 3 bases, and 7 bases separated the two germline ends. This CDR3 spans 11 amino acids. Germline V gene lookup returns CDR1 DFQATT and CDR2 SNEGSKA (reference sequence).

In this sample, this clonotype turned up a few times. The chain recombines TRBV20-1 with TRBJ1-5, with TRBD1 matching over 7 bases. The CDR3 covers 14 residues. Trimming at V came to 6 bases and at J to 6 bases, leaving 11 bases not matched to a gene. Germline values: CDR1 DFQATT, CDR2 SNEGSKA (reference sequence). The CDR3 DNA follows: TGCAGTGCCCTAAGAGGGGGCGCGGGTCAGCCCCAGCATTTT. It specifies CSALRGGAGQPQHF.

This rearrangement joins TRBV19 to TRBJ1-5; D gene uncertain. CDR3 length: 15 residues. V was shortened by 7 bases and J by 5 bases, with 18 bases between the two germline ends. Germline CDR1 is LNHDA and CDR2 is SQIVND (reference sequence). This chain's CDR3 is CASTPLASTYQPQHF. The DNA of the CDR3 is TGTGCCAGTACCCCCCTTGCCAGCACGTATCAGCCCCAGCATTTT. Combining the CDR3 with reference TRBV19 and TRBJ1-5 gives the whole variable domain DGGITQSPKYLFRKEGQNVTLSCEQNLNHDAMYWYRQDPGQGLRLIYYSQIVNDFQKGDIAEGYSVSREKKESFPLTVTSAQKNPTAFYLCASTPLASTYQPQHFGDGTRLSIL.